What follows is one T cell receptor beta chain and its context. This sample stems from a study of long-term antiretroviral therapy in people with HIV. From germline, CDR1 is SNHLY and CDR2 FYNNEI. This CDR3 has 12 residues. With 7 bases removed from V and 8 bases from J, the gap between germline ends came to 14 bases. The assay used was immunoSEQ (version v3.0), run at survey level. This table comes from immunoSEQ multiplex PCR, and its TCRdb copy is limited to in-frame clones, with some not included. The sample has around 27,000 clones; about 86% are singletons. The material was unsorted PBMCs, obtained around 4.5 years after starting antiretroviral therapy. This chain links TRBV2 with TRBJ1-1; tentatively, D is TRBD1 (6 bases). The receptor was derived from a man aged 25 to 45 with HIV. The CDR3 DNA follows: TGTGCCAGCACCAGAAACAGGGAAGAAGCTTTCTTT. Its protein is CASTRNREEAFF. Full variable domain (remainder filled in from reference TRBV2 and TRBJ1-1): EPEVTQTPSHQVTQMGQEVILRCVPISNHLYFYWYRQILGQKVEFLVSFYNNEISEKSEIFDDQFSVERPDGSNFTLKIRSTKLEDSAMYFCASTRNREEAFFGQGTRLTVV.